The entry that follows covers one TCR beta chain sequence. Its antigen specificity is not known. One end of the junction does not line up with germline, which may come from a read error. Libraries were made using multiplex PCR. Sequencer: Illumina HiSeq 2500. TCRbeta libraries were built by three rounds of nested PCR using primers (Table S4), following protocols modified from ARM-PCR. Before sequencing, PCR products in the 200-500 bp range were cut out of the gel and cleaned up using the QIAquick gel extraction kit. From the authors' description of their analysis: Trimmomatic was used to clean the reads, FLASH was used to merge the reads into complete CDR3 sequences, and MiTCR was used to assign the reads to V(D)J germline segments. Clonal diversity was calculated as the inverse Simpson's index using VDJtools. A read counted as productive if the sequence was in-frame and lacked a premature stop codon. TCRdb reanalyzed the raw reads on its own, using fastp at Q25 for trimming and MiXCR for clone calling, and kept in-frame beta chains. All rows with the same CDR3 protein become a single entry with the most common DNA and genes. These V and J calls rely on TCRdb rather than the paper's analysis. The sample table lists tens of thousands of distinct CDR3 sequences, roughly 80% of them with a count of one. The ten largest account for approximately 12% of the sample.

For CDR1 and CDR2, the germline V gene lists MGHRA and YSYEKL. The CDR3 goes from the cysteine to the phenylalanine over 19 residues. CDR3 DNA only is kept here, 57 bases in frame from base 1. This record comes from a study of tumor and adjacent non-tumor tissue in lung cancer (dated 2018 in TCRdb). Background on the whole study: Of the cohort, about a dozen patients had adenocarcinoma, 2 had squamous cell carcinoma and 1 had small cell lung cancer. The 15 or so patients were aged roughly 30 to 85 years, included about ten men and 5 women, and had TNM stage I to III disease. A total of some 130 million productive TCRbeta reads were generated by sequencing, corresponding to an average of approximately 4 million reads per sample. Bulk TCRbeta repertoires were compared between lung tumor tissue and matched distant non-tumor lung tissue obtained from approximately 16 lung cancer patients. TCRbeta CDR3 sequencing was performed on a few dozen paired specimens, with one tumor sample and one normal lung sample collected per patient.

Study-wide conclusions, independent of this receptor: The sequencing platform is not named in the methods, and unique molecular identifiers are not mentioned. Peripheral blood was not sequenced, so blood TCRbeta repertoires in these lung cancer patients were not examined. Tumor tissue showed significantly higher TCR diversity (inverse Simpson) than normal lung tissue, at roughly 390 vs 170 (P = 0.0075, Mann-Whitney U test). The top 100 clones made up a significantly larger cumulative share of the repertoire in normal lung than in tumor tissue. The cohort had only approximately 15 patients, and the authors noted that larger samples and more detailed clinical data are needed. Significantly higher TCR diversity was found in younger patients, and higher tumor TCR diversity was associated with shorter overall and disease-free survival.

RNA was isolated from bulk unsorted tissue, and RNA quality was assessed with a NanoDrop ND-1000 and an Agilent 2100. Donors were newly diagnosed lung cancer patients admitted for thoracic surgery in China between August and November 2014, without prior chemotherapy. Anyone who had undergone radiotherapy or chemotherapy before, or who had another cancer at the same time, was left out of the study. Surgical tissue pieces of about 1-2 cm3 were preserved in RNAlater solution and were kept at -80 degrees C until use. This TCR derives from a woman aged 50 to 65 with non-small cell lung cancer. Sequences were obtained from lung tumor tissue. In this chain, TRBV4-1 is recombined with TRBJ2-6; the D gene is perhaps TRBD1, from 6 matching bases. The DNA sequence is TGCGCCAGCAGCCAAGATTGGTGGACAGAGGGTTCTGGGGCTAACGTCCTGACTTTC. This is translated as CASSQDWWTEGSGANVLTF.